This T cell receptor (beta chain) was documented in a study of post-analysis software for immune sequencing data. Study findings and constraints: TRBV5-6, TRBV5-1 and TRBV20-1 were among about 5 TRBV segments more frequent in patients than controls. Diversity measured as normalized Chao1 was significantly lower in multiple sclerosis patients than in controls. Batch-mates among the samples co-clustered strongly by F measure.

Note on this clonotype: The antigen is not known.

The authors incorporated unique molecular identifiers into the TCR beta cDNA libraries. From roughly 1 to 10 million T cells, a few hundred thousand cDNA molecules were obtained. TCRdb ran MiXCR on the PCR reads and lists one entry per CDR3 protein. The sample carries roughly 800,000 distinct CDR3 sequences, approximately 53% recorded once. Germline V gene lookup returns CDR1 MGHRA and CDR2 YSYEKL. The CDR3 loop spans 18 amino acids. The V and J ends lost 0 bases and 2 bases respectively, with 14 bases between them. The sequence was collected from a girl aged 10 to 17 with multiple sclerosis. The chain joins TRBV4-1 to TRBJ2-6; no clear D. The sequencing input was blood. CDR3 region: CASSQDFPPSTGANVLTF. CDR3 coding DNA: TGCGCCAGCAGCCAAGACTTCCCGCCCTCGACTGGGGCCAACGTCCTGACTTTC.